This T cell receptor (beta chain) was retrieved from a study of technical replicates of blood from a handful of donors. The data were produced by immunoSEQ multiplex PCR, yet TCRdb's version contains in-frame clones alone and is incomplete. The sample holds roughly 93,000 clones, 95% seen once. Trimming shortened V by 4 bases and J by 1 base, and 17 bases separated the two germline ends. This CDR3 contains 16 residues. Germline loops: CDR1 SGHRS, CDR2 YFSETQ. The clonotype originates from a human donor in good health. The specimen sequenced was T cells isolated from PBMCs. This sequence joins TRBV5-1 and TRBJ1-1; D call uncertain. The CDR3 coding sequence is TGCGCCAGCAGCCTACTAGACATCCCGACGAACACTGAAGCTTTCTTT. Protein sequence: CASSLLDIPTNTEAFF.